These 2 T cell receptor beta chains share one sample of origin, sequenced in a study of blood T cell repertoires in COVID-19. Some clones are missing from TCRdb's copy, which holds only in-frame ones; the method was immunoSEQ multiplex PCR. The sample has about 180,000 clones, approximately 83% seen once; the top ten hold 2.5% to 3.5%. The sequencing input was peripheral blood. These receptors all stem from a man aged 60 to 69 with acute or convalescent COVID-19.

The V and J genes are TRBV12-5 and TRBJ1-1, with no clear D. The germline V gene has CDR1 LGHNT and CDR2 FRNRAP. This CDR3 has 14 amino acids. Trimming shortened V by 3 bases and J by 8 bases, and 16 bases separated the two germline ends. The CDR3 nucleotides read TGTGCTAGTGGTTTAAACAACAGAGGGCAAGAAGCTTTCTTT. Protein product: CASGLNNRGQEAFF.

V is TRBV2 and J is TRBJ1-2; 10 nucleotides match TRBD1. V lost 8 bases and J lost 4; bases outside the gene matches: 13. Germline V gene lookup returns CDR1 SNHLY and CDR2 FYNNEI. The CDR3 is 16 residues long. The CDR3 DNA sequence: TGTGCCAGCCTTAGAGAGACAGGGGGCGTAGGCTATGGCTACACCTTC. This translates into CASLRETGGVGYGYTF.